Included here is one T cell receptor (beta chain) sequence, with context. What antigen it recognizes has not been identified. No base quality information exists; no much larger clone differs at one position. Participants in the prospective study were aged about 18 to 89 years, lived in 20 to 25 United States geographic areas, and enrolled through a virtual design. To assign participants to cohorts, the prospective study relied on clinical history that participants themselves reported in a screening survey and a study questionnaire. ImmuneRACE Cohort 3 recovered participants were defined by two consecutive negative NP/OP PCR tests, healthcare professional clearance, or symptom resolution. In the prospective study, mobile phlebotomists collected whole blood, serum and a nasopharyngeal or oropharyngeal swab from each participant. Additional blood draws and questionnaires over a roughly two-month period could optionally be provided by prospective study participants. Blood samples from the prospective study were shipped frozen or at room temperature prior to DNA extraction.

TCRbeta CDR3 regions were amplified from genomic DNA using the immunoSEQ Assay, a bias-controlled multiplex PCR. In the paper's pipeline: The number of nucleated cells in each sample was estimated from the amplification of reference gene primers within the assay. To quantify the absolute abundance of each unique TCRbeta CDR3 rearrangement, sequence reads were collapsed and filtered. For each sample, productive Simpson clonality was calculated as the square root of Simpson's diversity index across productive rearrangements. The immuneACCESS repertoire file appears here via TCRdb, limited to in-frame rearrangements. These files lack a portion of the clones; in checked studies, under half of the deficit traces to unresolved V genes, and the cause of the others is not known. D and trimming come from the DNA, and the V and J calls and clone size come from that table. This sample gives 300,000 or so clones in total; approximately 92% of them show up just once. Roughly 1.1% of the sample rests with the top ten.

These data belong to a study of blood T cell repertoires in COVID-19 (dated by TCRdb to between 2020 and 2021). Context from the whole study: Samples covering the acute and convalescent phases of COVID-19 were provided by collaborators in the United States, Italy and Spain. The prospective study material was composed of cDNA or gDNA derived from T cells, B-cell-depleted T cells, or PBMCs. The dataset comprised deeply sampled blood TCRbeta repertoires from subjects exposed to, actively infected with, or recovered from COVID-19. The repertoires were released in a freely available public database meant as a resource for research on the immune response to SARS-CoV-2. Samples came from the ongoing ImmuneRACE study (first 160 participants) plus 1,254 subjects from 6 global collaborators. Nearly every sample came with metadata listing a de-identified subject ID, COVID-19 status, age in years and sex. Where HLA class I and class II types were available, the types were taken from metadata supplied by the sample provider, not from assay-based typing. Here is what the overall study found, with its caveats: The quantity of clinical and demographic metadata differed by source and by participant and was supplied without curation.

Reading the germline V gene gives CDR1 MNHNS and CDR2 SASEGT. The CDR3 contains 15 residues, cysteine and phenylalanine counted. The entry retains the CDR3 DNA only, 45 bases that are in frame from base 1. V is cut by 3 bases and J by 2 bases, and the space between the germline ends is 13 bases. The sample was PBMCs or T cells enriched from blood (not recorded which). The source of this sequence is a woman aged 30 to 39 who had recovered from COVID-19. Here the chain combines TRBV6-1 and TRBJ1-1, with the D gene call left open. The DNA sequence reads TGTGCCAGCAGTGACCCTTACAAGATCAACACTGAAGCTTTCTTT. This sequence encodes CASSDPYKINTEAFF.